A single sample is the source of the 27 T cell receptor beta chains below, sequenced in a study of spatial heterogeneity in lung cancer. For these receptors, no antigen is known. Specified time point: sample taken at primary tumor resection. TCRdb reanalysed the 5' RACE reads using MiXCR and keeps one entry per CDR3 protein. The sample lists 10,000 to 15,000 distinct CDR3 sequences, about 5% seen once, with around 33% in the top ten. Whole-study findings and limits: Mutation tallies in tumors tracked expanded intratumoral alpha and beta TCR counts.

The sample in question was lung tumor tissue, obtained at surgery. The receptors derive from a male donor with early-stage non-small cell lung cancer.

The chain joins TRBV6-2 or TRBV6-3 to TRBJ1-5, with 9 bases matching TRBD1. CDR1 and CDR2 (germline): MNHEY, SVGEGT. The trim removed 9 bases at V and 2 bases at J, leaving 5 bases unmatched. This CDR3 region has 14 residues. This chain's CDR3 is CASCRDRGNQPQHF. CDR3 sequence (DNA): TGTGCCAGTTGCCGGGACAGGGGCAATCAGCCCCAGCATTTT.

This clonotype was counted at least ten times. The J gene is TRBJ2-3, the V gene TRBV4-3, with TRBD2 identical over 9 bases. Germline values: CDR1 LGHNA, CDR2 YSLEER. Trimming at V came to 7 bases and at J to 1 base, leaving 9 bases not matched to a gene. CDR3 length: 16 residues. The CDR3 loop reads CASKLSGSEGTDTQYF. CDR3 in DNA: TGCGCCAGCAAACTTAGCGGGAGTGAGGGCACAGATACGCAGTATTTT.

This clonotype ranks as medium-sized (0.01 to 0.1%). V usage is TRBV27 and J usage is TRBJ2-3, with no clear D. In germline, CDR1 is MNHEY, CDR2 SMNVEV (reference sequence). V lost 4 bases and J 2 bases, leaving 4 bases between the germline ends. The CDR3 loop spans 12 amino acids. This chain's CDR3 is CASSSYTDTQYF. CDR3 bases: TGTGCCAGCAGTTCTTACACAGATACGCAGTATTTT.

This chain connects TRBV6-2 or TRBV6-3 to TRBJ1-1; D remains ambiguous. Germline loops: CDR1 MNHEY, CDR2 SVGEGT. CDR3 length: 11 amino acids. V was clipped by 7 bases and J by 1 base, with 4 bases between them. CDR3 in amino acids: CASKENTEAFF. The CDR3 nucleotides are TGTGCCAGCAAGGAGAACACTGAAGCTTTCTTT.

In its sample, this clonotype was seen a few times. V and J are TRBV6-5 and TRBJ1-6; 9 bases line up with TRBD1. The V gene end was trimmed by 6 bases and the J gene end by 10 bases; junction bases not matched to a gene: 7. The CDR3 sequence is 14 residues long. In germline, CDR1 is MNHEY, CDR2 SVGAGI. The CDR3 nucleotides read TGTGCCAGCAGCGGACAGGGGAACGTATCACCCCTCCACTTT. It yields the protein CASSGQGNVSPLHF.

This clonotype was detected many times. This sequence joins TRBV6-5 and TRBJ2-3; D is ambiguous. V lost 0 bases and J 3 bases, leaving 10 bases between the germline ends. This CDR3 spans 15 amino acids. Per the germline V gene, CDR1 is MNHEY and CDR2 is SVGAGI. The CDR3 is CASSYSGVGTDTQYF. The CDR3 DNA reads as TGTGCCAGCAGTTACTCGGGTGTTGGGACAGATACGCAGTATTTT.

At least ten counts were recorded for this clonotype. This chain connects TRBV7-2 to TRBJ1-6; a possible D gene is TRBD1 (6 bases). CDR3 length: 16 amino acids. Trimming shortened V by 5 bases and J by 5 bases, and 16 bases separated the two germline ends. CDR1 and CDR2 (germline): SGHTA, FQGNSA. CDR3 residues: CASSQLTGWDNSPLHF. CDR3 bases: TGTGCCAGCAGCCAGCTGACAGGATGGGATAATTCACCCCTCCACTTT.

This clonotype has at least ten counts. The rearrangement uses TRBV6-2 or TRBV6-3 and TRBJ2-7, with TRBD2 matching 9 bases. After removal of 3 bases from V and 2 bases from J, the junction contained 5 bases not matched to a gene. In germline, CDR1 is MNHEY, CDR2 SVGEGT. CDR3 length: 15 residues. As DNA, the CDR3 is TGTGCCAGCAGTTATCGCGGCGGGAGGGCCTACGAGCAGTACGTC. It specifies CASSYRGGRAYEQYV.

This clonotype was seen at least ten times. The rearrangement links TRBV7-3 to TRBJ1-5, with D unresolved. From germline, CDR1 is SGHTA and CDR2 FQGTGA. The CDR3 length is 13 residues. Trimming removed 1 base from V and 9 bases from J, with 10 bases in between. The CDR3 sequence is CASSLNSAGPQHF. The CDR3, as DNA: TGTGCCAGCAGCTTAAATAGCGCGGGGCCCCAGCATTTT.

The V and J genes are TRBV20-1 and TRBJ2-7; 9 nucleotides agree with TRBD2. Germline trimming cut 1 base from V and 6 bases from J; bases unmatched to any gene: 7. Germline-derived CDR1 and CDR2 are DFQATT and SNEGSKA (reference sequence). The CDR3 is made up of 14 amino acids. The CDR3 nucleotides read TGCAGTGCTAGAGTCGCGGGGGGGATCCGCGAGCAGTACTTC. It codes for CSARVAGGIREQYF.

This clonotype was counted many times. The CDR3 reads CASSLDGPPGSPLHF. In DNA, the CDR3 is TGTGCCAGCAGCTTGGACGGCCCCCCGGGGTCACCCCTCCACTTT. This chain uses TRBV5-5 with TRBJ1-6; D is ambiguous. Germline CDR1 SGHKS, CDR2 YYEKEE (reference sequence). The CDR3 totals 15 residues. The ends were cut back, 0 bases at V and 10 bases at J, with 14 bases in the middle.

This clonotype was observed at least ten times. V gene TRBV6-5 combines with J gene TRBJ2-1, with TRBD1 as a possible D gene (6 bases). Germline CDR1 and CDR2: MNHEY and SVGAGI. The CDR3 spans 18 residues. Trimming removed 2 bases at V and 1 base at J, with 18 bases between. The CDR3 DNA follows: TGTGCCAGCAGTTACCCACAGGGCAGTGGGGGTTCCTACAATGAGCAGTTCTTC. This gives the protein CASSYPQGSGGSYNEQFF.

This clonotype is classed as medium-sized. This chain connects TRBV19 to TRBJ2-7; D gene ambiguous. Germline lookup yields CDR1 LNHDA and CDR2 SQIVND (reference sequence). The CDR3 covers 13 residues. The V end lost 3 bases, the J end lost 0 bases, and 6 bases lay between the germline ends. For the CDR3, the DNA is TGTGCCAGTAGTATCTCCTACTCCTACGAGCAGTACTTC. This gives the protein CASSISYSYEQYF. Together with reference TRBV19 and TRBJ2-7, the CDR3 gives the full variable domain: DGGITQSPKYLFRKEGQNVTLSCEQNLNHDAMYWYRQDPGQGLRLIYYSQIVNDFQKGDIAEGYSVSREKKESFPLTVTSAQKNPTAFYLCASSISYSYEQYFGPGTRLTVT.

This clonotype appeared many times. CDR3 residues: CASSYRGYEQFF. Written as DNA, the CDR3 is TGTGCCAGCAGTTACAGGGGCTATGAGCAGTTCTTC. The chain employs TRBV28 and TRBJ2-1; 7 bases align to TRBD1. The J segment lost 8 bases and the V segment lost 4 bases, leaving 2 bases of the junction unmatched. The CDR3 covers 12 residues. CDR1 and CDR2 (germline): MDHEN, SYDVKM.

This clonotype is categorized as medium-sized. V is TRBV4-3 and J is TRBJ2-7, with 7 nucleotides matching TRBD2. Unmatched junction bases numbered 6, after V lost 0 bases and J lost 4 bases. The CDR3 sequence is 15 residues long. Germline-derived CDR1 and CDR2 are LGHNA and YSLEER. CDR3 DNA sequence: TGCGCCAGCAGCCAAGATCGCGGGGGAACTTACGAGCAGTACTTC. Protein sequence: CASSQDRGGTYEQYF.

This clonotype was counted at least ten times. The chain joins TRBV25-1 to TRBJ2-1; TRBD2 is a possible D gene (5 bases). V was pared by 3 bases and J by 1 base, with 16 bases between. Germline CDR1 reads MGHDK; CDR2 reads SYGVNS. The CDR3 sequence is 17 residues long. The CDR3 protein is CASSDSFTRDSYNEQFF. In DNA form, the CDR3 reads TGTGCCAGCAGTGATAGTTTTACTAGAGATTCCTACAATGAGCAGTTCTTC. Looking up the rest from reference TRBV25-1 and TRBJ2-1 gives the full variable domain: EADIYQTPRYLVIGTGKKITLECSQTMGHDKMYWYQQDPGMELHLIHYSYGVNSTEKGDLSSESTVSRIRTEHFPLTLESARPSHTSQYLCASSDSFTRDSYNEQFFGPGTRLTVL.

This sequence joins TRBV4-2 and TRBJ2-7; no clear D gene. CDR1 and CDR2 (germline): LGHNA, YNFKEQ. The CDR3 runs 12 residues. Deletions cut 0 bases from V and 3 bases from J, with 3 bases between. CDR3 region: CASSQDSYEQYF. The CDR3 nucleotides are TGTGCCAGCAGCCAAGACAGCTACGAGCAGTACTTC.

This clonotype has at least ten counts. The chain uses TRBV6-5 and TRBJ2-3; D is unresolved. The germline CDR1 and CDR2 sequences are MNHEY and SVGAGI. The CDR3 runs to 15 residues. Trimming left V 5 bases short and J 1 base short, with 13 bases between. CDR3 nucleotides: TGTGCCAGCAGTAAATCCACTGTACGCACAGATACGCAGTATTTT. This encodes CASSKSTVRTDTQYF.

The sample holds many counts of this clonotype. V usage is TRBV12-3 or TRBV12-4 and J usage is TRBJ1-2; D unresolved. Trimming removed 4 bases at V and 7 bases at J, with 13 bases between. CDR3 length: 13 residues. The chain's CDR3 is CASSWTLGGGYTF. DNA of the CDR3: TGTGCCAGCAGTTGGACCTTGGGAGGTGGCTACACCTTC.

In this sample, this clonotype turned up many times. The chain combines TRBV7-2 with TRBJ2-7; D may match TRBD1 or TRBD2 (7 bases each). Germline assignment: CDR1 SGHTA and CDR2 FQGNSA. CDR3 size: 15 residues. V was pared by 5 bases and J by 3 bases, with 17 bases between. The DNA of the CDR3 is TGTGCCAGCAGCCCGAGACAGGGAGGGCACTACGAGCAGTACTTC. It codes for CASSPRQGGHYEQYF.

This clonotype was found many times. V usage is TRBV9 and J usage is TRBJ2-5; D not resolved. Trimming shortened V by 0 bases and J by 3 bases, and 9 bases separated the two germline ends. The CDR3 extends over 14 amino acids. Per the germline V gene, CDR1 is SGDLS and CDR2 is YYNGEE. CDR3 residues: CASSVGGVKETQYF. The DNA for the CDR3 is TGTGCCAGCAGCGTAGGTGGGGTCAAAGAGACCCAGTACTTC.

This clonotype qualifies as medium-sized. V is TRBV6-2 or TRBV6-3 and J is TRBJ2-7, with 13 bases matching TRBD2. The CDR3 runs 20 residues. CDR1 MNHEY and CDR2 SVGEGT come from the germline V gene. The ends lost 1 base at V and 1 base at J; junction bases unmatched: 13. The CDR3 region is CASSYYGLAGVWAGSYEQYV. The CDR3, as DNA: TGTGCCAGCAGTTACTACGGACTAGCGGGAGTATGGGCCGGATCCTACGAGCAGTACGTC.

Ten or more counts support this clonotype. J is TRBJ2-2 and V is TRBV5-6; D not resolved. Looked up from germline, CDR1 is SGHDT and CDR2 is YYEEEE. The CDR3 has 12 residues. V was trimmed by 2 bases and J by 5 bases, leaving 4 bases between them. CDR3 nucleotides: TGTGCCAGCAGCTTTGGGACCGGGGAGCTGTTTTTT. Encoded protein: CASSFGTGELFF.

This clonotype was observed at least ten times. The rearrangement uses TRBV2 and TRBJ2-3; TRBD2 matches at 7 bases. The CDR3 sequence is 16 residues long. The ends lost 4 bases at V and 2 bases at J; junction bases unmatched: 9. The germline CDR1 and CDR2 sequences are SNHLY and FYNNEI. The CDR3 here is CASSGRTRGPTDTQYF. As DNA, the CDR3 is TGTGCCAGCAGTGGACGGACTAGGGGACCCACAGATACGCAGTATTTT.

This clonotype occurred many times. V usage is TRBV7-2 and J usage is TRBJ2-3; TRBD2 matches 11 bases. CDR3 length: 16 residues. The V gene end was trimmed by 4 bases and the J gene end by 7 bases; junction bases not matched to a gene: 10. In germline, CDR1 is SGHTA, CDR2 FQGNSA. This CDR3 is CASSSTGLAGAHTQYF. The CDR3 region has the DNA TGTGCCAGCAGCTCAACCGGACTAGCGGGCGCCCATACGCAGTATTTT.

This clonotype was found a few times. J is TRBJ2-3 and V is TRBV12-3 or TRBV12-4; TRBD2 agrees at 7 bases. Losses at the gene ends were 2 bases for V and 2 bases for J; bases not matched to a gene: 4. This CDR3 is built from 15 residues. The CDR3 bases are TGTGCCAGCAGTTTAAGCGGGGCACACACAGATACGCAGTATTTT. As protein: CASSLSGAHTDTQYF.

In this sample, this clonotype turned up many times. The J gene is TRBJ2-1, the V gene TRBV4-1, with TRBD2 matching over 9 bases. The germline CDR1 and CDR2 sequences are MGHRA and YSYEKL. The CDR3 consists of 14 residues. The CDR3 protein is CAASPGTSTYEQFF. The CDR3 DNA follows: TGCGCAGCCAGTCCCGGGACTAGCACCTATGAGCAGTTCTTC.